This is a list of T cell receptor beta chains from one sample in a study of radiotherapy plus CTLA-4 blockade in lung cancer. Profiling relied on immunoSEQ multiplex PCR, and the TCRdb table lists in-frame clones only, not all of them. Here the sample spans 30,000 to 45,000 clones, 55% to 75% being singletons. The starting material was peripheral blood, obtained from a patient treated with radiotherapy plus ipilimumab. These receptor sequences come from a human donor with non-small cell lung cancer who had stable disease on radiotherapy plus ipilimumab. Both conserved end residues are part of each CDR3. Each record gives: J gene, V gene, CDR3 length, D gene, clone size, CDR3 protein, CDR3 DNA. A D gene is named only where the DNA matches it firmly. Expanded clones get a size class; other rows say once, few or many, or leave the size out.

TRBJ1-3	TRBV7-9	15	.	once	CASSLLAVSGNTIYF	TGTGCCAGCAGCTTACTTGCGGTTTCTGGAAACACCATATATTTT
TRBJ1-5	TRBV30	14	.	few	CAWSARTANQPQHF	TGTGCCTGGAGTGCCCGGACAGCTAATCAGCCCCAGCATTTT
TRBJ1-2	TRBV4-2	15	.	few	CASSQALLRDYGYTF	TGTGCCAGCAGCCAAGCTCTCTTGCGGGACTATGGCTACACCTTC
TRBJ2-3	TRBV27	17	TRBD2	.	CASGTLVTGGFTDTQYF	TGTGCCAGCGGGACTCTAGTAACGGGGGGATTCACAGATACGCAGTATTTT
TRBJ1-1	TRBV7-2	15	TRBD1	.	CASSLGDRVFTEAFF	TGTGCCAGCAGCTTAGGGGACAGGGTCTTTACTGAAGCTTTCTTT
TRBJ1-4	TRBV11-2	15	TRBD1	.	CASSFQGATNEKLFF	TGTGCCAGCAGCTTCCAGGGGGCAACTAATGAAAAACTGTTTTTT
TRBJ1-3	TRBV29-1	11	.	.	CSVELGNTIYF	TGCAGCGTCGAATTAGGAAACACCATATATTTT
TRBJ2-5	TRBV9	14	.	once	CASSPWGTQETQYF	TGTGCCAGCTCCCCCTGGGGGACACAAGAGACCCAGTACTTC
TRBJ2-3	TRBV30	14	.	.	CAGRTGKSTDTQYF	TGTGCCGGGCGAACTGGCAAGAGCACAGATACGCAGTATTTT
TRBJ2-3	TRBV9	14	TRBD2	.	CASKAGGSTDTQYF	TGTGCCAGCAAGGCGGGGGGAAGCACAGATACGCAGTATTTT
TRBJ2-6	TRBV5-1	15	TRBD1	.	CASSPTGSGANVLTF	TGCGCCAGCAGCCCGACAGGGTCTGGGGCCAACGTCCTGACTTTC
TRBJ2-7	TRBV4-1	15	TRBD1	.	CASSQFGQEAYEQYF	TGCGCCAGCAGCCAATTTGGACAGGAAGCCTACGAGCAGTACTTC
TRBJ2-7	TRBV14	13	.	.	CASSPGMYYEQYF	TGTGCCAGCAGCCCCGGGATGTATTACGAGCAGTACTTC
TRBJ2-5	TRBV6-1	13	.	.	CASSDISKRTQYF	TGTGCCAGCAGTGATATCTCAAAGCGGACCCAGTACTTC
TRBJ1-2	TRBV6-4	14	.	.	CASKDTPANYGYTF	TGTGCCAGCAAGGACACACCCGCTAACTATGGCTACACCTTC
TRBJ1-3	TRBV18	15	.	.	CASSHYANSGNTIYF	TGTGCCAGCTCACACTACGCAAACTCTGGAAACACCATATATTTT
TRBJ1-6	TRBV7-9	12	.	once	CASSTGTSHLHF	TGTGCCAGCAGCACCGGGACATCCCATCTCCACTTT
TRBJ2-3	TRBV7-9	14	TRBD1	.	CASSYGQGTDTQYF	TGTGCCAGCAGCTACGGACAGGGCACAGATACGCAGTATTTT
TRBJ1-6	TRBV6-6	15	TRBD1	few	CASSRGTDYNSPLHF	TGTGCCAGCAGCCGTGGGACAGACTATAATTCACCCCTCCACTTT
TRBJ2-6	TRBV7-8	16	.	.	CASSPRPGLGANVLTF	TGTGCCAGCAGCCCCCGACCGGGTCTAGGGGCCAACGTCCTGACTTTC
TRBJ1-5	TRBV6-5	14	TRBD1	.	CASAQGFSNQPQHF	TGTGCCAGCGCACAGGGGTTTAGCAATCAGCCCCAGCATTTT
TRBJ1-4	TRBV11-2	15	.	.	CASSSPAGSNEKLFF	TGTGCCAGCAGCTCTCCCGCAGGATCTAATGAAAAACTGTTTTTT
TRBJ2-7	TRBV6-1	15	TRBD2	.	CASSTSSGDSYEQYF	TGTGCCAGCAGTACCTCTAGCGGGGACTCCTACGAGCAGTACTTC
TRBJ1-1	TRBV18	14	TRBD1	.	CASSATGGYTEAFF	TGTGCCAGCTCAGCCACAGGGGGCTACACTGAAGCTTTCTTT
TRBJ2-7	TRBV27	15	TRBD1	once	CASSHGQDPPYEQYF	TGTGCCAGCAGTCACGGACAGGATCCTCCCTACGAGCAGTACTTC
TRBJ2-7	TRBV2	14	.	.	CASSELLGGVEQYF	TGTGCCAGCAGTGAACTCCTCGGAGGGGTCGAGCAGTACTTC
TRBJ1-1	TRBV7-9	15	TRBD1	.	CASSLQGQLNTEAFF	TGTGCCAGCAGCTTACAGGGACAGCTGAACACTGAAGCTTTCTTT
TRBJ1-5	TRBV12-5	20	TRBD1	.	CASGLVLGTGTVGGNQPQHF	TGTGCTAGTGGTTTGGTACTTGGGACAGGGACGGTGGGAGGCAATCAGCCCCAGCATTTT
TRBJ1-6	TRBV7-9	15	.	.	CASSPQGSLNSPLHF	TGTGCCAGCAGCCCTCAGGGGTCCCTTAATTCACCCCTCCACTTT
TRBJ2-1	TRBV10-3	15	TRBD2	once	CAITGTSGGYNEQFF	TGTGCCATCACCGGGACTAGCGGGGGTTACAATGAGCAGTTCTTC
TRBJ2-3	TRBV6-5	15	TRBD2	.	CASRLRGAHTDTQYF	TGTGCCAGCAGGTTGCGGGGGGCCCACACAGATACGCAGTATTTT
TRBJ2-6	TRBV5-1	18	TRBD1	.	CASSLAWTGTSGANVLTF	TGCGCCAGCAGCTTGGCGTGGACAGGGACCTCTGGGGCCAACGTCCTGACTTTC
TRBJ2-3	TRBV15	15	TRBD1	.	CATSRGQQSTDTQYF	TGTGCCACCAGCAGGGGACAGCAGAGCACAGATACGCAGTATTTT
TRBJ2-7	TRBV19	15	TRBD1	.	CASMRSTGLSYEQYF	TGTGCCAGTATGAGGTCGACAGGGCTCTCCTACGAGCAGTACTTC
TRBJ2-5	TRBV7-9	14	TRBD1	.	CASRRTGGEETQYF	TGTGCCAGCAGAAGGACAGGGGGCGAGGAGACCCAGTACTTC
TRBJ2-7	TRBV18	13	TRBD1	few	CASSPSGGDEQYF	TGTGCCAGCTCACCGTCAGGGGGTGACGAGCAGTACTTC
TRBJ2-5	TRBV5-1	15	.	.	CASSLGSTGGETQYF	TGCGCCAGCAGCCTAGGCTCGACAGGCGGGGAGACCCAGTACTTC
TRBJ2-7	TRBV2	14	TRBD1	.	CASSRQGNADEQYF	TGTGCCAGCAGTCGACAGGGGAACGCGGACGAGCAGTACTTC
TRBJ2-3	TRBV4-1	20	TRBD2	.	CASSQEGRAGGWGPTDTQYF	TGCGCCAGCAGCCAAGAAGGGAGAGCGGGGGGGTGGGGGCCGACAGATACGCAGTATTTT
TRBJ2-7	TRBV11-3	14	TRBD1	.	CASSRQGSTYEQYF	TGTGCCAGCAGCCGACAGGGAAGTACCTACGAGCAGTACTTC
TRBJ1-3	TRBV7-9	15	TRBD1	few	CASSSGTGAGNTIYF	TGTGCCAGCAGTTCGGGGACAGGGGCTGGAAACACCATATATTTT
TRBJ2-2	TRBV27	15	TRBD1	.	CASKSGTVNTGELFF	TGTGCCAGCAAATCCGGGACAGTGAACACCGGGGAGCTGTTTTTT
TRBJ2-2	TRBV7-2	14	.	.	CASSSGPNTGELFF	TGTGCCAGCAGCTCGGGTCCGAACACCGGGGAGCTGTTTTTT
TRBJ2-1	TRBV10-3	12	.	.	CAISLDDNEQFF	TGTGCCATCAGTCTAGACGACAATGAGCAGTTCTTC
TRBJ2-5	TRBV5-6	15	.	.	CASSQGTRAGETQYF	TGTGCCAGCAGCCAAGGGACACGGGCTGGGGAGACCCAGTACTTC
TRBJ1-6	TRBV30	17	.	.	CAWSRGERDSYNSPLHF	TGTGCCTGGAGCCGCGGAGAGAGGGACTCCTATAATTCACCCCTCCACTTT
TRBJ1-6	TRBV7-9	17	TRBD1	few	CASSPGGTGERGSPLHF	TGTGCCAGCAGTCCTGGGGGGACAGGGGAAAGAGGATCACCCCTCCACTTT
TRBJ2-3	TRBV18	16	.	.	CASSPPSRAGADTQYF	TGTGCCAGCTCACCACCGTCGAGGGCGGGCGCAGATACGCAGTATTTT
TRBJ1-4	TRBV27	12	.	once	CASRRGNEKLFF	TGTGCCAGCCGGAGGGGAAATGAAAAACTGTTTTTT
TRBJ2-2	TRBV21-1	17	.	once	CASSKVDRVGNTGELFF	TGTGCCAGCAGCAAAGTGGACAGGGTAGGTAACACCGGGGAGCTGTTTTTT
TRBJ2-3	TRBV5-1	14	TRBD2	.	CASNTGTSGDTQYF	TGCGCCAGCAATACCGGGACTAGCGGAGATACGCAGTATTTT
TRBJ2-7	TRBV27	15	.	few	CASSLANQALYEQYF	TGTGCCAGCAGTTTAGCGAACCAGGCGCTCTACGAGCAGTACTTC
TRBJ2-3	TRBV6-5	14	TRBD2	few	CASRPPEGGDTQYF	TGTGCCAGCAGACCCCCCGAGGGAGGGGATACGCAGTATTTT
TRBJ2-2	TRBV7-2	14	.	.	CASSLGGGFGELFF	TGTGCCAGCAGCTTAGGCGGAGGGTTCGGGGAGCTGTTTTTT
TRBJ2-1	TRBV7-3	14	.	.	CASSPRDSYNEQLF	TGTGCCAGCAGCCCCAGGGACTCCTACAATGAGCAGCTCTTC
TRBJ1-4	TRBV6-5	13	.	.	CATSGGGGEKLFF	TGTGCCACCTCAGGAGGGGGGGGTGAAAAACTGTTTTTT
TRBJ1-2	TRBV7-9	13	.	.	CASSPSEVYGYTF	TGTGCCAGCAGCCCAAGCGAAGTATATGGCTACACCTTC
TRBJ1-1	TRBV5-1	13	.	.	CASRPDSYTEAFF	TGCGCCAGCAGACCGGACAGTTACACTGAAGCTTTCTTT
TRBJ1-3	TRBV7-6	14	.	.	CASSGDTGGNTIYF	TGTGCCAGCAGCGGCGACACTGGCGGAAACACCATATATTTT